One sample yielded the 7 T cell receptor beta chains listed below, sequenced in a study of T cell responses to AZD1222 COVID-19 vaccine. Clones were sequenced by immunoSEQ multiplex PCR, and TCRdb holds only the in-frame ones, with some missing. This sample has fewer than 110,000 clones, with less than 95% found just once. Sequencing was performed on peripheral blood, taken on day 0 of AZD1222 vaccination. These receptors were collected from an adult in good health.

The chain links TRBV5-1 to TRBJ1-2, with TRBD1 as a possible D gene (5 bases). This CDR3 contains 15 residues. The germline V gene has CDR1 SGHRS and CDR2 YFSETQ. Trimming cost V 3 bases and J 0 bases, with 12 bases left between them. The CDR3 loop is CASSSPQGSNYGYTF. CDR3 sequence (DNA): TGCGCCAGCAGCTCCCCCCAGGGATCTAACTATGGCTACACCTTC.

This sequence joins TRBV28 and TRBJ2-5; a possible D gene is TRBD1 (6 bases). The V end lost 7 bases, the J end lost 1 base, and 7 bases lay between the germline ends. The CDR3 has 12 residues. The V gene's germline CDR1 is MDHEN and CDR2 SYDVKM. The chain's CDR3 is CASTGVQETQYF. In DNA form, the CDR3 reads TGTGCCAGCACAGGGGTCCAAGAGACCCAGTACTTC.

The chain is built from TRBV6-1 and TRBJ1-2; TRBD1 is a possible D gene (5 bases). Germline V gives CDR1 MNHNS, CDR2 SASEGT. CDR3 length equals 14 residues. V lost 1 base and J 4 bases, leaving 10 bases between the germline ends. Here the CDR3 DNA reads TGTGCCAGCAGTGAAGGGGCGGGGGTCTATGGCTACACCTTC. Amino acids: CASSEGAGVYGYTF.

This sequence joins TRBV3-1 (or the pseudogene TRBV3-2) and TRBJ1-5, with D hard to call. V was pared by 0 bases and J by 7 bases, with 7 bases between. This CDR3 has 13 residues. CDR1 is LGHDT and CDR2 is YNNKEL in the germline V gene (reference sequence). CDR3 sequence reads: CASSQELEQPQHF. The CDR3 region has the DNA TGTGCCAGCAGCCAAGAACTCGAGCAGCCCCAGCATTTT.

The V gene is TRBV27, the J gene TRBJ1-1; D ambiguous. This CDR3 spans 13 amino acids. CDR1 is MNHEY and CDR2 is SMNVEV in the germline V gene (reference sequence). Trimming cost V 3 bases and J 0 bases, with 5 bases left between them. The CDR3 is CASSLVMNTEAFF. CDR3 DNA: TGTGCCAGCAGTTTGGTGATGAACACTGAAGCTTTCTTT.

This chain connects TRBV6-1 to TRBJ1-5; D perhaps matches TRBD1 (5 bases). The CDR3 length is 15 residues. CDR1 MNHNS and CDR2 SASEGT come from the germline V gene. V lost 3 bases and J lost 1, with 10 bases in between. In DNA form, the CDR3 reads TGTGCCAGCAGTGACCATAGGGGCAGCAATCAGCCCCAGCATTTT. Encoded protein: CASSDHRGSNQPQHF.

The chain couples TRBV6-5 to TRBJ1-1; no clear D. Trimming took 2 bases from V and 5 from J, leaving 15 bases between them. This CDR3 spans 15 amino acids. In germline, CDR1 is MNHEY, CDR2 SVGAGI. CDR3 nucleotide sequence: TGTGCCAGCAGTTACACCGACGGTGGTGAGACTGAAGCTTTCTTT. This translates into CASSYTDGGETEAFF.